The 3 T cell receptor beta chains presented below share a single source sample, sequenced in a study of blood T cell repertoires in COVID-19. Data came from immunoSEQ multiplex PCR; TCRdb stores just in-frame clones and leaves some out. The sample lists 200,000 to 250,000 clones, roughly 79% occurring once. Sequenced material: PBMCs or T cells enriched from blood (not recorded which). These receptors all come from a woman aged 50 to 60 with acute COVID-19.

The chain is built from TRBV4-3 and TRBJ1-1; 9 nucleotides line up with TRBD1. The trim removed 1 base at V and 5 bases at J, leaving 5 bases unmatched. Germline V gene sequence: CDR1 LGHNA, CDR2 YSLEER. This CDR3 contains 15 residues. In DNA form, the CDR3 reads TGCGCCAGCAGCCAAGGGGGACAGGGAGGGACTGAAGCTTTCTTT. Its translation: CASSQGGQGGTEAFF.

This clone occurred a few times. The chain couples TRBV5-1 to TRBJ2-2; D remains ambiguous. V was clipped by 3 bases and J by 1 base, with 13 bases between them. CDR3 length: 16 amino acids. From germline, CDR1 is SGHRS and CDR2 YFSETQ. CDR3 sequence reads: CASSSSGLWNTGELFF. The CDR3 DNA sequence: TGCGCCAGCAGCTCCTCAGGATTGTGGAACACCGGGGAGCTGTTTTTT.

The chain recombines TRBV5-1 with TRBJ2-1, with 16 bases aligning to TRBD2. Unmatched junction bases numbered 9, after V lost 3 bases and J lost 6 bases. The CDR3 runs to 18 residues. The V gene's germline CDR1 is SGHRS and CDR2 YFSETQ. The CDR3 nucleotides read TGCGCCAGCAGCTGGGGACTAGCGGGGGGGCTGGCAGCCAATGAGCAGTTCTTC. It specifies CASSWGLAGGLAANEQFF.